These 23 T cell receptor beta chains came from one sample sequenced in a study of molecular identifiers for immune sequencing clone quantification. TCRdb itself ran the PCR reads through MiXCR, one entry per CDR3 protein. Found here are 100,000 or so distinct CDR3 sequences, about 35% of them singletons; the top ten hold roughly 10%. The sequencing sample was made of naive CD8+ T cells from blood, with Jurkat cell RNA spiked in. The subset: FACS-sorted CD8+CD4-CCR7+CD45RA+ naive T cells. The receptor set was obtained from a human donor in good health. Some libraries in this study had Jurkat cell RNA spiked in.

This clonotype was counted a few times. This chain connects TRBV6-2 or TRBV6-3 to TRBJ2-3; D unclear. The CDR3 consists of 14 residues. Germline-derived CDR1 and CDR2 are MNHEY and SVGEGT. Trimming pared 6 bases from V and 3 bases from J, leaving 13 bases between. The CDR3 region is CASSLSRFTDTQYF. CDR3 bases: TGTGCCAGCAGCCTCAGTCGATTTACAGATACGCAGTATTTT.

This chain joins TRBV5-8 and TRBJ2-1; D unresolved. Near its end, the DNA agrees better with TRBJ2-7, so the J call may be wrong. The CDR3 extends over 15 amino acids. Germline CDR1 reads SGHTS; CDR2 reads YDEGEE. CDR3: CASWSGEASYNEQYF. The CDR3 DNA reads TGTGCCAGCTGGTCTGGAGAAGCCTCCTACAATGAGCAGTACTTC.

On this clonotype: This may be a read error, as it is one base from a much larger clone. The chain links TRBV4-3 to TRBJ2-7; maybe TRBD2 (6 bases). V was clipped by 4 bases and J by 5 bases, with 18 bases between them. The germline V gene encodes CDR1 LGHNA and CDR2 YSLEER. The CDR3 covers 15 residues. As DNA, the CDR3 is TGCGCCAGCAGCCCCCTTGGACGGGGGTTCGACGAGCAGTACTTC. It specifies CASSPLGRGFDEQYF.

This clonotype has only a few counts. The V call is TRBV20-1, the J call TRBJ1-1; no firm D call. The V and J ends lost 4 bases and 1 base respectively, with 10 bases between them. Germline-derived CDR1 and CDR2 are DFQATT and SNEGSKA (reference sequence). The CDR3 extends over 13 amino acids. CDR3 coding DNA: TGCAGTGCTAAAGATCCTCGGAACACTGAAGCTTTCTTT. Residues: CSAKDPRNTEAFF.

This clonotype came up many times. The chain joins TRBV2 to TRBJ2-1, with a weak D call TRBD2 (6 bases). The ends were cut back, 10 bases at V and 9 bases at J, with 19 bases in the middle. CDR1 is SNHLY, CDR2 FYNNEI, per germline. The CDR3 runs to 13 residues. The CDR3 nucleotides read TGTGCCACCTTCCACCCCTTTAGCGGTGAGCAGTTCTTC. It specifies CATFHPFSGEQFF.

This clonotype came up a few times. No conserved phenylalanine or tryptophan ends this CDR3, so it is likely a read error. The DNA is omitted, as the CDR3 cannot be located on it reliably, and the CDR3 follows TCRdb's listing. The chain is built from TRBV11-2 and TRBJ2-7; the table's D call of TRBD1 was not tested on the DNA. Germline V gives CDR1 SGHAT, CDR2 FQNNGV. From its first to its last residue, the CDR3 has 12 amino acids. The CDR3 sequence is CASSAPGQGVPM.

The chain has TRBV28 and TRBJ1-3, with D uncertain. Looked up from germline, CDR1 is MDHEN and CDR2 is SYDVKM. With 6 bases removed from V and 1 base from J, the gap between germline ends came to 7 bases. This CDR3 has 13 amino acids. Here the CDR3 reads CASRFISGNTIYF. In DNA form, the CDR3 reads TGTGCCAGCAGGTTTATATCTGGAAACACCATATATTTT.

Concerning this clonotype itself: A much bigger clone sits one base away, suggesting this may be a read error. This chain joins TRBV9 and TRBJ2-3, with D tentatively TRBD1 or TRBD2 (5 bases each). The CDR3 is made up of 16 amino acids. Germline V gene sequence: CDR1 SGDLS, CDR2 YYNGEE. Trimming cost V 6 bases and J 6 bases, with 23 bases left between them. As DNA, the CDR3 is TGTGCCAGCAACGCGCCTGGGGGTGGCGGGCCCGATACGCAGTATTTT. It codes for CASNAPGGGGPDTQYF.

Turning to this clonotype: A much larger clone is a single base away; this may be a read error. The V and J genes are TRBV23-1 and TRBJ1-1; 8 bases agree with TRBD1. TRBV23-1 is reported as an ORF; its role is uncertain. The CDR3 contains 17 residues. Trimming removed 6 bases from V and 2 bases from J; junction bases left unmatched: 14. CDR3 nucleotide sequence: TGCGCCAGCAGCCGCTACGGGGTAGACAGGGGAAACACTGAAGCTTTCTTT. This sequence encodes CASSRYGVDRGNTEAFF.

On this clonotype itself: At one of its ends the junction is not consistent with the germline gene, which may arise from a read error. CDR3 in amino acids: CTSSLSGTGGWTTEAFF. In DNA form, the CDR3 reads TGTACCAGCAGCCTCTCCGGGACAGGGGGCTGGACCACTGAAGCTTTCTTT. This chain joins TRBV5-6 and TRBJ1-1, with 12 bases that match TRBD1. Germline V gene lookup returns CDR1 SGHDT and CDR2 YYEEEE. CDR3 length: 17 residues. Full variable domain (remainder filled in from reference TRBV5-6 and TRBJ1-1): DAGVTQSPTHLIKTRGQQVTLRCSPKSGHDTVSWYQQALGQGPQFIFQYYEEEERQRGNFPDRFSGHQFPNYSSELNVNALLLGDSALYLCTSSLSGTGGWTTEAFFGQGTRLTVV.

CDR3 sequence: CASSLTGSDQNIQYF. The CDR3 DNA reads TGTGCCAGCAGCCTGACAGGGTCGGATCAAAACATTCAGTACTTC. The chain joins TRBV11-2 to TRBJ2-4, with 7 bases that match TRBD1. This CDR3 region has 15 residues. Germline trimming cut 5 bases from V and 5 bases from J; bases unmatched to any gene: 9. Looked up from germline, CDR1 is SGHAT and CDR2 is FQNNGV.

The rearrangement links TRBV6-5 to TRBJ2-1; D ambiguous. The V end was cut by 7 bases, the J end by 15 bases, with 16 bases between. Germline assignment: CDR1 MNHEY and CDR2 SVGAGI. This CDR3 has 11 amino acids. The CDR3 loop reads CASNEARDPFF. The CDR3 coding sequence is TGTGCCAGCAACGAGGCTCGAGATCCGTTCTTC.

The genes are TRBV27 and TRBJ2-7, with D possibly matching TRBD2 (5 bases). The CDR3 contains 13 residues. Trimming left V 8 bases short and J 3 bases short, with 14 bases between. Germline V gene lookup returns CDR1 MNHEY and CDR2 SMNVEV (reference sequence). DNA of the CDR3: TGTGCCAGCCGATTAGCGTTCGTCTACGAGCAGTACTTC. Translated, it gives CASRLAFVYEQYF.

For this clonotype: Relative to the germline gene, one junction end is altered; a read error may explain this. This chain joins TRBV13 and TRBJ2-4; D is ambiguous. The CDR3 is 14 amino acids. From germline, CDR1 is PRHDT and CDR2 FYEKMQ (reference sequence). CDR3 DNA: TGTGCCAGCAGCTTAGGATTAGCCAAAAACAATCAGTACTTC. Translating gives CASSLGLAKNNQYF. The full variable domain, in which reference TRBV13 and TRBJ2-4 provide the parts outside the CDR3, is AAGVIQSPRHLIKEKRETATLKCYPIPRHDTVYWYQQGPGQDPQFLISFYEKMQSDKGSIPDRFSAQQFSDYHSELNMSSLELGDSALYFCASSLGLAKNNQYFGAGTRLSVL.

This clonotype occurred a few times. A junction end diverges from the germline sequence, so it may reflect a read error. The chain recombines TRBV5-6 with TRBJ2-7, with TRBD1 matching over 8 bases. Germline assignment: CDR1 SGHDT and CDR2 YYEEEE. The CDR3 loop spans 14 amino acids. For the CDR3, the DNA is TGTGCCAGCAGCCAGGACAGGGCCTCCTACGGGCAGTACTTC. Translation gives CASSQDRASYGQYF.

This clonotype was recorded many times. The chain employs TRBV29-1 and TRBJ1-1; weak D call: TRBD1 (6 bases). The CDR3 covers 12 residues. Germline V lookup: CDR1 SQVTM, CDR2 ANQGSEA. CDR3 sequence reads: CQIGGHGTEAFF. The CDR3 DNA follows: TGCCAAATAGGGGGGCACGGCACTGAAGCTTTCTTT.

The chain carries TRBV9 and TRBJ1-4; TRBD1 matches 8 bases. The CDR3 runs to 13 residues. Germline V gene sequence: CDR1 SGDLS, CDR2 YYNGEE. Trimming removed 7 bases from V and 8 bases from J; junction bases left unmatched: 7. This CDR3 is CASGGQGSEKLFF. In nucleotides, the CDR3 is TGTGCCAGCGGTGGACAGGGTTCCGAAAAACTGTTTTTT.

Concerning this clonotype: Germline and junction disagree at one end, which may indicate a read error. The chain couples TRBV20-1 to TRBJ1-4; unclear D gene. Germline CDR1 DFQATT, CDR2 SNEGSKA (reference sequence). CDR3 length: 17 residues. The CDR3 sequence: CSARDLYLLSTNERLFF. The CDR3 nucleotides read TGCAGTGCTAGAGATCTATACCTCCTAAGCACTAATGAAAGACTGTTTTTT.

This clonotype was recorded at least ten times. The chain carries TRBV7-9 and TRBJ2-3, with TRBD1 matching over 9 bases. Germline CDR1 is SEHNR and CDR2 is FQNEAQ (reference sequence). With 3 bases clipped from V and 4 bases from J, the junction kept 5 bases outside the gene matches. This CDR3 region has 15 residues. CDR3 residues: CASSLDRGSADTQYF. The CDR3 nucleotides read TGTGCCAGCAGCTTGGACAGGGGTTCGGCAGATACGCAGTATTTT.

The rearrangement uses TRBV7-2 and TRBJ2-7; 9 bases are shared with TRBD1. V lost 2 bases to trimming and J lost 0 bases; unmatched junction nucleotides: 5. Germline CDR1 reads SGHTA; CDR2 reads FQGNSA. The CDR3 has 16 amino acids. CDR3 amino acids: CASSLSGTGSSYEQYF. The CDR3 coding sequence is TGTGCCAGCAGCTTATCAGGGACAGGGAGCTCCTACGAGCAGTACTTC.

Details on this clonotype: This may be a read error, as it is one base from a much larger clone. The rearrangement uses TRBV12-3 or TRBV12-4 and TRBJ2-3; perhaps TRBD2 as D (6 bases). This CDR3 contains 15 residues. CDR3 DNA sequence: TGTGCCAGCAGTACTCCTAGCGAGAGCACAGATACGCTGTATTTT. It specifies CASSTPSESTDTLYF.

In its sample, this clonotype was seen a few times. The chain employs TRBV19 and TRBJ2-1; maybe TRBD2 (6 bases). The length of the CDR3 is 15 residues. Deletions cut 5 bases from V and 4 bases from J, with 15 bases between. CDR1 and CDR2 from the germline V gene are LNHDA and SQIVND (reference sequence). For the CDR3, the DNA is TGTGCCAGTAGTTTTTCCCCCGGGACTTACAATGAGCAGTTCTTC. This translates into CASSFSPGTYNEQFF.

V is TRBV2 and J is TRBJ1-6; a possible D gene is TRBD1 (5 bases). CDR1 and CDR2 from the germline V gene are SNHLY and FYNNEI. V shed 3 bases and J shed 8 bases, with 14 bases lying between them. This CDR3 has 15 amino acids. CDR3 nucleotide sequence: TGTGCCAGCAGTGACTGGACAACATATGATTCACCCCTCCACTTT. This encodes CASSDWTTYDSPLHF.